This T cell receptor beta chain was identified during a study of T cells in tuberculosis. The overall study: Sequenced TCRs come from CD1B-GMM tetramer-binding T cells.

Using immunoSEQ multiplex PCR, the repertoire was profiled, and TCRdb retains in-frame clones only, with some absent. The data show 54,000 or so clones, around 81% seen once. This clone has a single count. CDR1 MNHEY and CDR2 SMNVEV come from the germline V gene (reference sequence). The CDR3 spans 13 residues. Trimming removed 8 bases from V and 1 base from J, with 12 bases in between. Cells were sorted from thawed PBMC rested overnight and stained with GMM-loaded CD1B tetramer, viability dye and anti-CD3. CD1B tetramers were loaded with Rhodococcus equi-derived C32 glucose monomycolate. Sequenced sample: CD1b-GMM tetramer-negative cells sorted from PBMCs. The chain employs TRBV27 and TRBJ2-7; weak D call: TRBD2 (5 bases). The sequence came from an adult woman with latent tuberculosis. CDR3 DNA sequence: TGTGCCAGCGGGTCCGGGGTTTCCTACGAGCAGTACTTC. It specifies CASGSGVSYEQYF.